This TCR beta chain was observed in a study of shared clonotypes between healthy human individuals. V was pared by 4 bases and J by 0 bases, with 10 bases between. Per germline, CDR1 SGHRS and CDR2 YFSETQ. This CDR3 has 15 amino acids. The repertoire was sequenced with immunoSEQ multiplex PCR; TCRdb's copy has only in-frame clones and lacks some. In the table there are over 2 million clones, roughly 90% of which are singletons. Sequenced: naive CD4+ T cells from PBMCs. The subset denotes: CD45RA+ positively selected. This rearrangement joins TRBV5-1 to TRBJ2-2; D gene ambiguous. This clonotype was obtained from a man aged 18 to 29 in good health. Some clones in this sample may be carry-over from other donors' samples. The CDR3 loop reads CASSVSTPNTGELFF. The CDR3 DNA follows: TGCGCCAGCAGCGTTTCCACCCCGAACACCGGGGAGCTGTTTTTT.